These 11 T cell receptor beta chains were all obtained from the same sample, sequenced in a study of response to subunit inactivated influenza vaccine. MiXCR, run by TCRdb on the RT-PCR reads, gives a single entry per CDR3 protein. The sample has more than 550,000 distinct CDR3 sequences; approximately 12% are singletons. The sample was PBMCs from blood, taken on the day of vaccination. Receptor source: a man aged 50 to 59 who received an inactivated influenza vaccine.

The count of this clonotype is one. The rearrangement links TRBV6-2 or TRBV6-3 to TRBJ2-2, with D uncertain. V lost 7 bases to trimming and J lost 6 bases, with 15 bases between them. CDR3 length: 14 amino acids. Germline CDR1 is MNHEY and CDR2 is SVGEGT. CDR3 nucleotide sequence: TGTGCCAGCATCATTTCCTTGGTCGCCGGGGAGCTGTTTTTT. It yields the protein CASIISLVAGELFF.

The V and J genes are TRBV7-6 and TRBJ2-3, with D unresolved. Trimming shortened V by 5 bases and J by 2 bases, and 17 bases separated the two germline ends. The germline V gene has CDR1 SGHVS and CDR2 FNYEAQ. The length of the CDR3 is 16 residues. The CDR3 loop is CASSQRLMSSTDTQYF. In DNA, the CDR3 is TGTGCCAGCAGCCAGAGACTTATGAGCTCCACAGATACGCAGTATTTT. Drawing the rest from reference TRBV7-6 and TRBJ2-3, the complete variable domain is GAGVSQSPRYKVTKRGQDVALRCDPISGHVSLYWYRQALGQGPEFLTYFNYEAQQDKSGLPNDRFSAERPEGSISTLTIQRTEQRDSAMYRCASSQRLMSSTDTQYFGPGTRLTVL.

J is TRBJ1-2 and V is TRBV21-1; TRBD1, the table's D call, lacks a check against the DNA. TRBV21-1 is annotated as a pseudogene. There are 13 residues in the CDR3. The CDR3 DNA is TGTGCCAGCAGCTTTCGGGACAGCCATGGCTACACCTTC. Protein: CASSFRDSHGYTF.

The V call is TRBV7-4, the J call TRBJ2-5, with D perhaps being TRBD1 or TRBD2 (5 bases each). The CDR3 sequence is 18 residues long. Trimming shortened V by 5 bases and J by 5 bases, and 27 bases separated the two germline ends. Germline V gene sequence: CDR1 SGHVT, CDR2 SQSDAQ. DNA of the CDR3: TGTGCCAGCAGCCCTACTCCTTCACGACTCTGTGAGGGGGAGACCCAGTACTTC. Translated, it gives CASSPTPSRLCEGETQYF.

CDR3 region: CASSPGTSGGYSYEQYF. CDR3 bases: TGTGCCAGCAGCCCCGGGACTAGCGGGGGCTACTCCTACGAGCAGTACTTC. V gene TRBV7-9 combines with J gene TRBJ2-7; 14 bases agree with TRBD2. The CDR3 has 17 amino acids. CDR1 and CDR2 from the germline V gene are SEHNR and FQNEAQ (reference sequence). J lost 0 bases, V lost 5 bases, and 6 bases had no gene match.

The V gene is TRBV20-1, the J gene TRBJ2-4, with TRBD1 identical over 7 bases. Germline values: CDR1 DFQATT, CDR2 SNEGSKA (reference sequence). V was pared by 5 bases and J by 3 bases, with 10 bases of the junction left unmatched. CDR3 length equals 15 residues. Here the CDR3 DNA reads TGCAGTGCTTCAAGGGGGCTGGGTGACAAAAACATTCAGTACTTC. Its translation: CSASRGLGDKNIQYF.

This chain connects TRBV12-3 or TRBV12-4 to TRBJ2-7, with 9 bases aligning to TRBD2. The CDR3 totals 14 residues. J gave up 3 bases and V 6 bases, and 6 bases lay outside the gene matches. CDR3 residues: CASRKAGGHYEQYF. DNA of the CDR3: TGTGCCAGCAGAAAAGCGGGGGGCCACTACGAGCAGTACTTC.

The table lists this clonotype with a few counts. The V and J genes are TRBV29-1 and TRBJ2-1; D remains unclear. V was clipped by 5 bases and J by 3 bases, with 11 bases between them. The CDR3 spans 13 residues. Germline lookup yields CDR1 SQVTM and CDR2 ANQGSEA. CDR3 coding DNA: TGCAGCGTTAAAAGTTGGAACTACAATGAGCAGTTCTTC. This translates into CSVKSWNYNEQFF.

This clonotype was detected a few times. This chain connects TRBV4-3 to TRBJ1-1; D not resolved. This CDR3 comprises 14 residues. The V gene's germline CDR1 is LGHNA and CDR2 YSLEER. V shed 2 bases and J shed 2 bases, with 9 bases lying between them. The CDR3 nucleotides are TGCGCCAGCAGCCAAACCGTAGGTAACACTGAAGCTTTCTTT. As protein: CASSQTVGNTEAFF.

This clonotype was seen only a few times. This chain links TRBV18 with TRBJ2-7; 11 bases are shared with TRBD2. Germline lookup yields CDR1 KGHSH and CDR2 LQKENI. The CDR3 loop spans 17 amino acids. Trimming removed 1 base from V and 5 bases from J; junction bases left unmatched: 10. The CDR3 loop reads CASSPRALLAGAHEQYF. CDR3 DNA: TGTGCCAGCTCACCACGAGCCTTACTAGCGGGAGCCCACGAGCAGTACTTC.

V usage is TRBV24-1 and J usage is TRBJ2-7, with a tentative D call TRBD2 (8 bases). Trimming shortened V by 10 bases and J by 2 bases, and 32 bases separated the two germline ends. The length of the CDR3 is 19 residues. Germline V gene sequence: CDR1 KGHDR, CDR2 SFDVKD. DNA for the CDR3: TGTGCCACGCGGCGGGCACAGGGGACTAGACCGACGAGAACCTACGAGCAGTACTTC. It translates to CATRRAQGTRPTRTYEQYF.